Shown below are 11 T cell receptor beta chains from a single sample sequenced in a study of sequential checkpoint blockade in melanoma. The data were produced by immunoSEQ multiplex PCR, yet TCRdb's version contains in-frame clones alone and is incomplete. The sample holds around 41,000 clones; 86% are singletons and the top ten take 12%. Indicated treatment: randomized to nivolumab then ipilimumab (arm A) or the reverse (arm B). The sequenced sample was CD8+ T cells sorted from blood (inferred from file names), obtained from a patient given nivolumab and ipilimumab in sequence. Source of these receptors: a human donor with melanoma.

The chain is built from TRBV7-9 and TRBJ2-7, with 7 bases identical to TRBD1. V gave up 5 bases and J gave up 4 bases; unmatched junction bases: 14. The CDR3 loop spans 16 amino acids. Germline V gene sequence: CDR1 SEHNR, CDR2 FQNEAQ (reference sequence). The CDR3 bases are TGTGCCAGCAGCCGTCTCTCCGGGGACAGTTCGTACGAGCAGTACTTC. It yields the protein CASSRLSGDSSYEQYF.

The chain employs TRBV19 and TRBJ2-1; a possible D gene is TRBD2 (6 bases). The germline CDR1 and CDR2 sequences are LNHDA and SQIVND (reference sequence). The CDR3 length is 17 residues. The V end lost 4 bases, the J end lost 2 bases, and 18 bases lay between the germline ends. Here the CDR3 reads CASSTPALAPPYNEQFF. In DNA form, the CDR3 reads TGTGCCAGTAGTACGCCCGCTCTAGCGCCACCCTACAATGAGCAGTTCTTC.

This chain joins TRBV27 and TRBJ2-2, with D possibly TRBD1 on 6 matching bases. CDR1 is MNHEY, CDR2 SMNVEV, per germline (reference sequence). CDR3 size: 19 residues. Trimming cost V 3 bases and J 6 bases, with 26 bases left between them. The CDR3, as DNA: TGTGCCAGCAGTTTTTCGGGACAAAGTCCCCCCCACGAAGCCGGGGAGCTGTTTTTT. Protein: CASSFSGQSPPHEAGELFF.

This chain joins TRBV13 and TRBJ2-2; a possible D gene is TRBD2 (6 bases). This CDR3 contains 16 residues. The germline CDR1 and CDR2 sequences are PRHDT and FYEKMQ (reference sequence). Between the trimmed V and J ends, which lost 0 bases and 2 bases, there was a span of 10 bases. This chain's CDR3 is CASSLGSGFNTGELFF. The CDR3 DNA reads TGTGCCAGCAGCTTAGGAAGCGGGTTCAACACCGGGGAGCTGTTTTTT.

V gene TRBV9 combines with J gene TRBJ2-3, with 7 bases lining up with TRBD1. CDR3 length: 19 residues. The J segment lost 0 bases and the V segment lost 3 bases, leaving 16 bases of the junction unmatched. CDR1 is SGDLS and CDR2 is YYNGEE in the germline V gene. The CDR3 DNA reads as TGTGCCAGCAGCGCCCTAAGAGGGGGCCAGAGAACTAGCACAGATACGCAGTATTTT. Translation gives CASSALRGGQRTSTDTQYF.

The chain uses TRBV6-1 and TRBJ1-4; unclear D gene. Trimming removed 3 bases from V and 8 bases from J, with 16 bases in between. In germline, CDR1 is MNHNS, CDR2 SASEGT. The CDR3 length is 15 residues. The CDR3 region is CASSDGQPPGEKLFF. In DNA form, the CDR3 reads TGTGCCAGCAGTGATGGGCAGCCGCCGGGAGAAAAACTGTTTTTT.

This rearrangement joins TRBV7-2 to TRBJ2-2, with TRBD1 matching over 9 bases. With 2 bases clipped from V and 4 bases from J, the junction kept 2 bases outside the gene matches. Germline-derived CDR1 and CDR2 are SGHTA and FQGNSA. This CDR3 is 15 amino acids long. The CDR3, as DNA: TGTGCCAGCAGCTTAAGACAGGGGGGCACCGGGGAGCTGTTTTTT. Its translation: CASSLRQGGTGELFF.

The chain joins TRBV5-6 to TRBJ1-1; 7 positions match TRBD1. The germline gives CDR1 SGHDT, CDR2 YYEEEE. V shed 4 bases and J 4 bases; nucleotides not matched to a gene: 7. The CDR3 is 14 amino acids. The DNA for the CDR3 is TGTGCCAGCAGCCCCCGACAGGGAACCACTGAAGCTTTCTTT. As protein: CASSPRQGTTEAFF. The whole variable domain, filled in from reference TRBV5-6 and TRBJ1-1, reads DAGVTQSPTHLIKTRGQQVTLRCSPKSGHDTVSWYQQALGQGPQFIFQYYEEEERQRGNFPDRFSGHQFPNYSSELNVNALLLGDSALYLCASSPRQGTTEAFFGQGTRLTVV.

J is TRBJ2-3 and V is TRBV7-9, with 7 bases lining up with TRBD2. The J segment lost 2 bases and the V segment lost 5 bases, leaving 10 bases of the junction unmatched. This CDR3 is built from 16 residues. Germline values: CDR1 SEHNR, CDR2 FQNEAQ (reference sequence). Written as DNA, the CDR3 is TGTGCCAGCAGCCCGACACTAGCGTACGACACAGATACGCAGTATTTT. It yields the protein CASSPTLAYDTDTQYF.

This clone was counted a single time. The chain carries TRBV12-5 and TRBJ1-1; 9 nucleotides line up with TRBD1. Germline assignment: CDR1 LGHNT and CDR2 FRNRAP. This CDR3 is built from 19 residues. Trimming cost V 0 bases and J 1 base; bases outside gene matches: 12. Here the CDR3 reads CASGLVGSGQGVWNTEAFF. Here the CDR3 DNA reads TGTGCTAGTGGTTTGGTGGGTTCGGGACAGGGAGTCTGGAACACTGAAGCTTTCTTT.

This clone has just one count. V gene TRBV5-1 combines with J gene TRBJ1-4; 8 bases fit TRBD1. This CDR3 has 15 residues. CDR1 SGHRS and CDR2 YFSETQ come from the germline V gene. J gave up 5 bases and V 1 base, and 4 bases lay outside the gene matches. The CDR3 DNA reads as TGCGCCAGCAGCTTGCCAAGGACAGGGAATGAAAAACTGTTTTTT. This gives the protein CASSLPRTGNEKLFF.